The next 30 T cell receptor beta chains were all read from a single sample in a study of CD8 T cells in ankylosing spondylitis (dated by TCRdb to about 2017). The library relied on 5' RACE. Sequencing was carried out with an Illumina HiSeq 2500. TCRdb applied fastp at Q25 and MiXCR to the public reads, then kept only in-frame beta chains. Rows are combined by CDR3 protein, so each entry shows the most common genes and DNA. The sample table records a few hundred thousand distinct CDR3 sequences; roughly 20% of these occur just once. In total, the top ten clones hold 7.5% to 9% of the sample. Input material: blood, either unsorted or a sorted T cell fraction (not recorded which). The receptors here all came from a male donor with ankylosing spondylitis or in good health (not recorded which).

This sequence joins TRBV20-1 and TRBJ1-2, with TRBD1 matching over 8 bases. This CDR3 region has 17 residues. The V and J ends lost 1 base and 1 base, in that order; junction bases with no gene match: 11. Germline lookup yields CDR1 DFQATT and CDR2 SNEGSKA (reference sequence). As DNA, the CDR3 is TGCAGTGCTAGAGTTTTCTCCGGGACAGGACTTAACTATGGCTACACCTTC. Residues: CSARVFSGTGLNYGYTF.

This clonotype has just a few counts. This chain links TRBV5-1 with TRBJ2-2, with 10 bases lining up with TRBD1. Germline loops: CDR1 SGHRS, CDR2 YFSETQ. After removal of 0 bases from V and 1 base from J, the junction contained 0 bases not matched to a gene. CDR3 length: 16 amino acids. CDR3 amino acids: CASSLGDRGNTGELFF. DNA for the CDR3: TGCGCCAGCAGCTTGGGGGACAGGGGGAACACCGGGGAGCTGTTTTTT.

This clonotype was found a few times. J is TRBJ2-4 and V is TRBV12-3 or TRBV12-4; 8 positions agree with TRBD1. The CDR3 consists of 14 residues. After removal of 4 bases from V and 8 bases from J, the junction contained 7 bases not matched to a gene. The CDR3 loop reads CASSSTTTGDIQYF. In nucleotides, the CDR3 is TGTGCCAGCAGTTCTACCACGACAGGGGACATTCAGTACTTC.

This clonotype came up once. This chain uses TRBV28 with TRBJ2-7, with D perhaps matching TRBD2 (6 bases). V lost 5 bases and J 5 bases, leaving 10 bases between the germline ends. The CDR3 spans 12 residues. CDR1 MDHEN and CDR2 SYDVKM come from the germline V gene. The CDR3 protein is CASSMRRDEQYV. The CDR3 nucleotides read TGTGCCAGCAGTATGAGGAGGGACGAGCAGTACGTC.

This clonotype was detected a few times. The J gene is TRBJ2-3, the V gene TRBV5-1; D not certain. Germline V lookup: CDR1 SGHRS, CDR2 YFSETQ. CDR3 size: 16 residues. Trimming removed 5 bases from V and 6 bases from J, with 22 bases in between. CDR3 in DNA: TGCGCCAGCAGAATCTCGGGCAGCACGTCGAGTGATACGCAGTATTTT. The encoded protein is CASRISGSTSSDTQYF. The whole variable domain, filled in from reference TRBV5-1 and TRBJ2-3, reads KAGVTQTPRYLIKTRGQQVTLSCSPISGHRSVSWYQQTPGQGLQFLFEYFSETQRNKGNFPGRFSGRQFSNSRSEMNVSTLELGDSALYLCASRISGSTSSDTQYFGPGTRLTVL.

This clonotype was seen a few times. The genes are TRBV5-1 and TRBJ1-1, with 8 bases fitting TRBD1. Germline V CDR1 and CDR2: SGHRS, YFSETQ. Trimming took 0 bases from V and 1 from J; bases not matched to a gene: 8. The CDR3 totals 17 residues. As DNA, the CDR3 is TGCGCCAGCAGCTTGGGCACCACAGGGGGTAGGAACACTGAAGCTTTCTTT. Its translation is CASSLGTTGGRNTEAFF. Using reference TRBV5-1 and TRBJ1-1 for the parts outside the CDR3, the full variable domain is KAGVTQTPRYLIKTRGQQVTLSCSPISGHRSVSWYQQTPGQGLQFLFEYFSETQRNKGNFPGRFSGRQFSNSRSEMNVSTLELGDSALYLCASSLGTTGGRNTEAFFGQGTRLTVV.

This clonotype showed up just a few times. V usage is TRBV6-1 and J usage is TRBJ2-1; TRBD2 aligns across 7 bases. CDR3 length: 15 amino acids. J lost 3 bases, V lost 7 bases, and 9 bases had no gene match. Germline V lookup: CDR1 MNHNS, CDR2 SASEGT. In nucleotides, the CDR3 is TGTGCCAGCACCACAGCGGGGCCCAACTACAATGAGCAGTTCTTC. Its translation: CASTTAGPNYNEQFF.

This clonotype was detected a few times. The rearrangement links TRBV2 to TRBJ2-5; TRBD2 matches 9 bases. CDR3 length: 15 residues. The germline V gene has CDR1 SNHLY and CDR2 FYNNEI. With 2 bases clipped from V and 1 base from J, the junction kept 2 bases outside the gene matches. DNA of the CDR3: TGTGCCAGCAGTGAACTAGCGGGACTCCAAGAGACCCAGTACTTC. Translated: CASSELAGLQETQYF.

There are a few counts of this clonotype. The chain has TRBV7-2 and TRBJ1-5; D call uncertain. Germline V lookup: CDR1 SGHTA, CDR2 FQGNSA. Trimming shortened V by 2 bases and J by 7 bases, and 9 bases separated the two germline ends. This CDR3 is 13 amino acids long. DNA for the CDR3: TGTGCCAGCAGCTTATCGGTCACCCAGCCCCAGCATTTT. This encodes CASSLSVTQPQHF.

This clonotype was observed a few times. J is TRBJ2-1 and V is TRBV12-3 or TRBV12-4; D uncertain. The CDR3 is 12 residues long. Trimming shortened V by 11 bases and J by 4 bases, and 12 bases separated the two germline ends. This chain's CDR3 is CAVQDGYNEQFF. The CDR3 DNA sequence: TGTGCCGTCCAGGATGGGTACAATGAGCAGTTCTTC.

The chain couples TRBV6-2 or TRBV6-3 to TRBJ1-1; 9 nucleotides match TRBD1. This CDR3 comprises 15 residues. The V gene's germline CDR1 is MNHEY and CDR2 SVGEGT. The ends lost 5 bases at V and 2 bases at J; junction bases unmatched: 6. The CDR3 sequence is CASSTRDRANTEAFF. The DNA for the CDR3 is TGTGCCAGCAGTACGCGGGACAGGGCTAACACTGAAGCTTTCTTT.

The gene calls are TRBV5-1 and TRBJ1-2, with D unresolved. This CDR3 has 14 amino acids. Germline V gene lookup returns CDR1 SGHRS and CDR2 YFSETQ. The V end was cut by 4 bases, the J end by 6 bases, with 16 bases between. CDR3 sequence (DNA): TGCGCCAGCAGCCGGGGTACGGAGTTAGATGGCTACACCTTC. This translates into CASSRGTELDGYTF.

The rearrangement uses TRBV28 and TRBJ2-7; D is perhaps TRBD1 (5 bases). CDR1 is MDHEN and CDR2 is SYDVKM in the germline V gene. V was pared by 5 bases and J by 2 bases, with 13 bases between. This CDR3 is built from 14 residues. CDR3 sequence reads: CASSPAGIPYEQYV. Here the CDR3 DNA reads TGTGCCAGCAGTCCGGCAGGGATCCCCTACGAGCAGTACGTC.

This clonotype was seen more than once but under ten times. J is TRBJ2-3 and V is TRBV20-1; 15 bases match TRBD2. Unmatched junction bases numbered 5, after V lost 6 bases and J lost 1 base. The CDR3 loop spans 16 amino acids. Germline CDR1 reads DFQATT; CDR2 reads SNEGSKA (reference sequence). CDR3: CSAWTSGGAGTDTQYF. The CDR3 region has the DNA TGCAGTGCATGGACTAGCGGGGGGGCGGGCACAGATACGCAGTATTTT.

There are a few counts of this clonotype. The chain employs TRBV20-1 and TRBJ2-7; tentative D call: TRBD1 (6 bases). The germline V and J ends were trimmed by 3 bases and 3 bases, with 15 bases remaining between them. CDR3 length: 14 amino acids. The germline V gene encodes CDR1 DFQATT and CDR2 SNEGSKA (reference sequence). The CDR3 region has the DNA TGCAGTGCTAGGGGTACAGGGCCTGGCTACGAGCAGTACGTC. It codes for CSARGTGPGYEQYV.

This clonotype was counted many times. The V and J genes are TRBV27 and TRBJ2-7; 9 bases map to TRBD2. In germline, CDR1 is MNHEY, CDR2 SMNVEV (reference sequence). The CDR3 contains 19 residues. The junction had 14 bases not matched to a gene; V was cut back by 0 bases and J by 2 bases. Written as DNA, the CDR3 is TGTGCCAGCAGTTTATCGGGGGTTTTATCTAGCGGGGCACCCTACGAGCAGTACGTC. Translating it yields CASSLSGVLSSGAPYEQYV.

V usage is TRBV20-1 and J usage is TRBJ2-1; 11 nucleotides match TRBD2. CDR3 length: 15 amino acids. Germline V gene lookup returns CDR1 DFQATT and CDR2 SNEGSKA (reference sequence). The V and J ends lost 1 base and 9 bases, in that order; junction bases with no gene match: 8. The CDR3 spells CSARVLAGGFIEQFF. The CDR3 region has the DNA TGCAGTGCTAGAGTCCTAGCGGGGGGATTTATTGAGCAGTTCTTC.

J is TRBJ1-5 and V is TRBV20-1; 7 bases align to TRBD1. The V and J ends lost 0 bases and 0 bases, in that order; junction bases with no gene match: 8. Germline CDR1 reads DFQATT; CDR2 reads SNEGSKA (reference sequence). The CDR3 runs to 17 residues. CDR3 DNA: TGCAGTGCTAGAGACAGGGGGACCCAATATAGCAATCAGCCCCAGCATTTT. It codes for CSARDRGTQYSNQPQHF.

The V gene is TRBV12-3 or TRBV12-4, the J gene TRBJ1-2, with 7 bases aligning to TRBD1. V was clipped by 6 bases and J by 7 bases; unmatched bases: 11. This CDR3 contains 14 residues. CDR3: CASSPLEGAGGYTF. The DNA of the CDR3 is TGTGCCAGCAGCCCTTTGGAGGGGGCGGGTGGCTACACCTTC.

This clonotype occurred a few times. The CDR3 sequence is CASSGKLSERGRTGELFF. CDR3 sequence (DNA): TGTGCCAGCAGCGGAAAACTCTCGGAGCGGGGACGGACCGGGGAGCTGTTTTTT. This chain connects TRBV11-2 to TRBJ2-2; 7 bases match TRBD2. From germline, CDR1 is SGHAT and CDR2 FQNNGV. The trim removed 5 bases at V and 5 bases at J, leaving 17 bases unmatched. This CDR3 is built from 18 residues.

V gene TRBV20-1 combines with J gene TRBJ2-5; the match to TRBD2 covers 8 bases. The J segment lost 9 bases and the V segment lost 1 base, leaving 4 bases of the junction unmatched. The CDR3 consists of 12 residues. Germline lookup yields CDR1 DFQATT and CDR2 SNEGSKA (reference sequence). The CDR3 DNA sequence: TGCAGTGCTAGAGTGGTAGCGGGATCCCAGTACTTC. Its translation: CSARVVAGSQYF.

The chain uses TRBV2 and TRBJ2-2; D could derive from TRBD1 or TRBD2 (5 bases each). The germline V gene encodes CDR1 SNHLY and CDR2 FYNNEI. There are 15 residues in the CDR3. V dropped 2 bases and J dropped 6 bases, with 13 bases sitting between them. In nucleotides, the CDR3 is TGTGCCAGCAGTGAATGGGGGATATTAGCCGGGGAGCTGTTTTTT. Residues: CASSEWGILAGELFF.

The chain is built from TRBV7-2 and TRBJ1-1, with 8 bases identical to TRBD1. V gave up 1 base and J gave up 2 bases; unmatched junction bases: 6. The CDR3 sequence is 16 residues long. CDR1 is SGHTA and CDR2 is FQGNSA in the germline V gene. In nucleotides, the CDR3 is TGTGCCAGCAGCTTAGGGCCAGGGGGCTCCAACACTGAAGCTTTCTTT. It codes for CASSLGPGGSNTEAFF.

This clonotype was picked up a small number of times. The J gene is TRBJ2-5, the V gene TRBV10-3, with a tentative D call TRBD1 (7 bases). Trimming pared 4 bases from V and 5 bases from J, leaving 14 bases between. CDR3 length: 14 amino acids. CDR1 and CDR2 (germline): ENHRY, SYGVKD. In nucleotides, the CDR3 is TGTGCCATCAGTGTTGACAGGGAGGAGGAGACCCAGTACTTC. Translated: CAISVDREEETQYF.

The J gene is TRBJ2-1, the V gene TRBV5-1; 7 nucleotides agree with TRBD1. The CDR3 loop spans 15 amino acids. The germline CDR1 and CDR2 sequences are SGHRS and YFSETQ. The J segment lost 3 bases and the V segment lost 4 bases, leaving 7 bases of the junction unmatched. The CDR3: CASSKRWDSYNEQFF. The CDR3 DNA follows: TGCGCCAGCAGCAAAAGATGGGACAGCTACAATGAGCAGTTCTTC.

Worth noting for this clonotype: Germline and junction disagree at one end, which may indicate a read error. This chain connects TRBV3-1 to TRBJ2-5, with 8 bases that match TRBD2. Germline values: CDR1 LGHDT, CDR2 YNNKEL (reference sequence). The length of the CDR3 is 14 residues. The CDR3 DNA reads as TGTGTCAGCAGTCCGGGGGGGGCGGAGGAGACCCAGTACTTC. It codes for CVSSPGGAEETQYF.

The V and J genes are TRBV12-3 or TRBV12-4 and TRBJ2-2, with D possibly TRBD2 on 6 matching bases. The CDR3 is made up of 14 amino acids. Trimming left V 3 bases short and J 4 bases short, with 9 bases between. The DNA for the CDR3 is TGTGCCAGCAGTTTCCAGGGAGGCACCGGGGAGCTGTTTTTT. This translates into CASSFQGGTGELFF.

The rearrangement uses TRBV12-3 or TRBV12-4 and TRBJ1-1; TRBD1 matches at 9 bases. The V segment lost 5 bases and the J segment 2 bases; nucleotides outside the gene matches: 9. The CDR3 loop spans 16 amino acids. CDR3 in DNA: TGTGCCAGCAGTGGGACAGGGCCTGTCCCCAACACTGAAGCTTTCTTT. It translates to CASSGTGPVPNTEAFF.

The sample holds many counts of this clonotype. V is TRBV20-1 and J is TRBJ2-7; D ambiguous. V was trimmed by 4 bases and J by 2 bases, leaving 18 bases between them. The CDR3 is 15 amino acids. CDR1 DFQATT and CDR2 SNEGSKA come from the germline V gene (reference sequence). The CDR3 coding sequence is TGCAGTGCTATCCCCGGGCGGATTTCTACCTACGAGCAGTACGTC. Its translation is CSAIPGRISTYEQYV.

This clonotype was counted between two and nine times. CDR3 DNA sequence: TGTGCCAGCAGCTTGAGCAGGGAAAACACCGGGGAGCTGTTTTTT. Translation gives CASSLSRENTGELFF. This chain links TRBV7-3 with TRBJ2-2; TRBD1 might be the D (5 bases). Germline CDR1 reads SGHTA; CDR2 reads FQGTGA. V dropped 3 bases and J dropped 2 bases, with 10 bases sitting between them. CDR3 size: 15 residues.